This is a list of T cell receptor beta chains from one sample in a study of regulatory T cells in long-lasting Graves disease. TCRdb reanalysed the multiplex PCR reads using MiXCR and keeps one entry per CDR3 protein. The table lists 520,000 or so distinct CDR3 sequences, around 11% of them singletons, with more than 8% in the top ten. The same data also contributed to another study, on T cells in Graves' hyperthyroidism and ophthalmopathy.

The specimen comprised peripheral blood mononuclear cells (PBMCs), sampled at new diagnosis, from a patient treated with antithyroid drugs. The receptor set was obtained from a woman younger than 45 with Graves disease. CDR3s include the opening cysteine and the closing phenylalanine or tryptophan. D genes are given only for firm matches.

D: TRBD2
J: TRBJ2-5
V: TRBV4-1
CDR3: CASSVTSGRGETQYF

D: .
J: TRBJ1-1
V: TRBV2
CDR3: CASDPGRITEAFF

D: .
J: TRBJ1-5
V: TRBV28
CDR3: CASSSRTAQHF

D: TRBD2
J: TRBJ2-1
V: TRBV7-8
CDR3: CASSLAWIGLAIDEQFF

D: .
J: TRBJ2-1
V: TRBV4-2
CDR3: CASSQDLATDYNEQFF

D: TRBD1
J: TRBJ2-7
V: TRBV28
CDR3: CASSTPGGYEQYF

D: .
J: TRBJ2-3
V: TRBV18
CDR3: CASSPRLTTDTQYF

D: TRBD1
J: TRBJ2-1
V: TRBV12-3/TRBV12-4
CDR3: CASSRGQGNEQFF

D: .
J: TRBJ1-5
V: TRBV20-1
CDR3: CSARDRTGSNQPQHF

D: TRBD1
J: TRBJ1-3
V: TRBV10-3
CDR3: CAISEATGAGNTIYF

D: .
J: TRBJ2-2
V: TRBV15
CDR3: CATSRGLQGAGELFF

D: .
J: TRBJ1-1
V: TRBV30
CDR3: CAWSVQQGGRTFF

D: .
J: TRBJ2-3
V: TRBV30
CDR3: CAWSVAVVTDTQYF

D: TRBD1
J: TRBJ2-5
V: TRBV2
CDR3: CASSGQGKETQYF

D: .
J: TRBJ2-3
V: TRBV19
CDR3: CASSTQALDTDTQYF